The text below deals with one T cell receptor beta chain. The antigen remains unidentified. Primers for the PCR totalled 60 Vbeta and 13 Jbeta. The data were produced by immunoSEQ multiplex PCR, yet TCRdb's version contains in-frame clones alone and is incomplete. This table holds around 120,000 clones, over 65% found once. The sample belongs to a study of cytomegalovirus exposure and HLA in healthy donors. Germline V gene data show CDR1 as SGDLS and CDR2 as YYNGEE. V was cut by 3 bases and J by 2 bases, with 9 bases left in between. This CDR3 spans 14 amino acids. Points from the study as a whole: Associated with cytomegalovirus, according to the listing, were 150 to 200 TCR beta chains.

The sample comprised PBMCs. The J gene is TRBJ2-4, the V gene TRBV9; TRBD1 is a possible D gene (5 bases). This receptor was identified in a woman aged 40 to 55 in good health and CMV-seropositive. The CDR3 spells CASSEGPSKNIQYF. The CDR3 DNA reads as TGTGCCAGCAGCGAGGGGCCATCCAAAAACATTCAGTACTTC.